This T cell receptor beta chain was sequenced during a study of identical twins. TCRdb used MiXCR to reprocess the 5' RACE reads, holding one entry per CDR3 protein. The table includes fewer than 650,000 distinct CDR3 sequences, 7.5% to 10% detected once. This clonotype has only a few counts. V trimming: 1 base; J trimming: 8 bases; junction bases outside the gene matches: 8. There are 15 residues in the CDR3. From germline, CDR1 is SGHTA and CDR2 FQGNSA. This sample was also put to use in a study of yellow fever vaccine responses in identical twins.

The sequenced sample consisted of PBMCs. The source of this sequence is a woman between 18 and 29 years old in good health. The chain recombines TRBV7-2 with TRBJ2-4, with 7 bases matching TRBD1. CDR3 nucleotides: TGTGCCAGCAGCTTAGGACAGGGAAGGACGGACATTCAGTACTTC. The encoded protein is CASSLGQGRTDIQYF.